A single sample gave rise to the 17 T cell receptor beta chains below, sequenced in a study of T cell repertoires in cytomegalovirus infection. TCRdb redid the calling of the reads with MiXCR, one entry per CDR3 protein. The profile shows 150,000 to 200,000 distinct CDR3 sequences, 15% to 20% of them singletons. The specimen was PBMCs. The receptor set was obtained from a human donor in good health (CMV status not recorded). Some clones in this sample may be carry-over from other donors' samples.

This clonotype was seen repeatedly, ten times or more. The chain recombines TRBV7-2 with TRBJ1-2; a possible D gene is TRBD1 (6 bases). Germline lookup yields CDR1 SGHTA and CDR2 FQGNSA. The V and J ends lost 2 bases and 4 bases respectively, with 14 bases between them. The CDR3 is 15 residues long. This CDR3 is CASSLNNRAAYGYTF. Written as DNA, the CDR3 is TGTGCCAGCAGCTTAAACAACAGGGCTGCCTATGGCTACACCTTC.

In DNA form, the CDR3 reads TGTGCCAGTAGGGCCCGTAGGACTAGCGCCGGGGAGCTGTTTTTT. This codes for CASRARRTSAGELFF. The chain combines TRBV19 with TRBJ2-2, with 9 bases identical to TRBD2. Germline-derived CDR1 and CDR2 are LNHDA and SQIVND (reference sequence). The CDR3 contains 15 residues. J gave up 6 bases and V 6 bases, and 8 bases lay outside the gene matches.

The chain has TRBV6-1 and TRBJ2-5; D is possibly TRBD2 (6 bases). The CDR3 has 11 residues. Between the trimmed V and J ends, which lost 8 bases and 2 bases, there was a span of 6 bases. Germline V CDR1 and CDR2: MNHNS, SASEGT. CDR3 sequence: CASGGQETQYF. DNA of the CDR3: TGTGCCAGCGGGGGGCAAGAGACCCAGTACTTC.

This rearrangement joins TRBV19 to TRBJ2-1, with D perhaps matching TRBD1 (5 bases). Germline CDR1 and CDR2: LNHDA and SQIVND (reference sequence). Trimming removed 5 bases at V and 5 bases at J, with 16 bases between. This CDR3 comprises 15 residues. CDR3 residues: CASSPGPVSHNEQFF. CDR3 bases: TGTGCCAGTAGTCCAGGGCCGGTTTCCCACAATGAGCAGTTCTTC.

The chain employs TRBV4-2 and TRBJ2-2; 10 bases are shared with TRBD2. V shed 0 bases, J shed 1 base, and the junction held 5 bases outside the gene matches. The CDR3 is made up of 18 amino acids. Per germline, CDR1 LGHNA and CDR2 YNFKEQ. CDR3 bases: TGTGCCAGCAGCCAAGACGTAGCGGGAGGCCAGAACACCGGGGAGCTGTTTTTT. This sequence encodes CASSQDVAGGQNTGELFF.

V usage is TRBV28 and J usage is TRBJ2-4; D tentatively fits TRBD1 or TRBD2 (6 bases each). Per the germline V gene, CDR1 is MDHEN and CDR2 is SYDVKM. The CDR3 runs to 16 residues. V lost 6 bases, J lost 7 bases, and 22 bases lay in between. Here the CDR3 DNA reads TGTGCCAGCAGCAAAGGGGGTGGCGGGATGGTGAACATTCAGTACTTC. It specifies CASSKGGGGMVNIQYF.

This clonotype was recorded many times. The chain carries TRBV12-3 or TRBV12-4 and TRBJ1-2, with D unclear. The V gene lost 2 bases and the J gene lost 5 bases, with 6 bases spanning the gap. The CDR3 sequence is 12 residues long. The CDR3 is CASSLTEYGYTF. The CDR3 bases are TGTGCCAGCAGTTTAACGGAATATGGCTACACCTTC.

This clonotype was seen only a few times. This chain connects TRBV6-1 to TRBJ1-1; weak D call: TRBD1 (6 bases). Germline loops: CDR1 MNHNS, CDR2 SASEGT. The ends were cut back, 8 bases at V and 3 bases at J, with 22 bases in the middle. This CDR3 is built from 16 residues. The DNA of the CDR3 is TGTGCCAGCCCGGCGCGGGGGGGCGCAGGGGACACTGAAGCTTTCTTT. It yields the protein CASPARGGAGDTEAFF.

Ten or more counts support this clonotype. This chain uses TRBV7-6 with TRBJ1-6; D call uncertain. Per germline, CDR1 SGHVS and CDR2 FNYEAQ. This CDR3 region has 18 residues. Trimming left V 4 bases short and J 7 bases short, with 23 bases between. In DNA form, the CDR3 reads TGTGCCAGCAGCTCCGCCCCGACGAATAGCCTAGGGAATTCACCCCTCCACTTT. It codes for CASSSAPTNSLGNSPLHF.

This clonotype has ten or more counts. The chain is built from TRBV7-2 and TRBJ1-1; 7 bases agree with TRBD1. Losses at the gene ends were 5 bases for V and 4 bases for J; bases not matched to a gene: 4. The CDR3 length is 13 residues. Per the germline V gene, CDR1 is SGHTA and CDR2 is FQGNSA. CDR3 amino acids: CASSPRGVTEAFF. As DNA, the CDR3 is TGTGCCAGCAGCCCCAGGGGGGTCACTGAAGCTTTCTTT.

The rearrangement links TRBV9 to TRBJ1-2; possibly TRBD1 for D (6 bases). Per germline, CDR1 SGDLS and CDR2 YYNGEE. CDR3 size: 15 residues. Trimming cost V 3 bases and J 0 bases, with 12 bases left between them. The CDR3 protein is CASSASTGANYGYTF. Written as DNA, the CDR3 is TGTGCCAGCAGCGCATCGACAGGAGCTAACTATGGCTACACCTTC.

This clonotype has more than one count but fewer than ten. The chain joins TRBV6-1 to TRBJ1-5, with D possibly being TRBD1 (5 bases). Germline CDR1 reads MNHNS; CDR2 reads SASEGT. V lost 7 bases and J 1 base, leaving 17 bases between the germline ends. There are 16 residues in the CDR3. The CDR3 reads CASNRDGYTSNQPQHF. The CDR3 nucleotides read TGTGCCAGCAACCGGGACGGTTACACCAGCAATCAGCCCCAGCATTTT.

The genes are TRBV28 and TRBJ2-1; D could derive from TRBD1 or TRBD2 (5 bases each). CDR3 length equals 15 residues. Trimming stripped 4 bases from V and 8 bases from J, with 18 bases between. From germline, CDR1 is MDHEN and CDR2 SYDVKM. The CDR3 DNA is TGTGCCAGCAGTTGGCTATCCGGGACGCCGTATGAGCAGTTCTTC. Its protein is CASSWLSGTPYEQFF. Together with reference TRBV28 and TRBJ2-1, the CDR3 gives the full variable domain: DVKVTQSSRYLVKRTGEKVFLECVQDMDHENMFWYRQDPGLGLRLIYFSYDVKMKEKGDIPEGYSVSREKKERFSLILESASTNQTSMYLCASSWLSGTPYEQFFGPGTRLTVL.

At least ten counts were recorded for this clonotype. The chain links TRBV7-9 to TRBJ2-5, with unresolved D. The CDR3 contains 14 residues. Germline CDR1 and CDR2: SEHNR and FQNEAQ (reference sequence). Trimming shortened V by 4 bases and J by 0 bases, and 9 bases separated the two germline ends. The chain's CDR3 is CASSSGSHQETQYF. DNA for the CDR3: TGTGCCAGCAGCTCAGGAAGCCACCAAGAGACCCAGTACTTC.

V usage is TRBV10-1 and J usage is TRBJ1-1, with unresolved D. The V and J ends lost 4 bases and 3 bases respectively, with 9 bases between them. Per the germline V gene, CDR1 is WNHNN and CDR2 is SYGVQD (reference sequence). The CDR3 is 13 amino acids. CDR3 nucleotide sequence: TGCGCCAGCAGTGCGGATGTCCACACTGAAGCTTTCTTT. Translated, it gives CASSADVHTEAFF.

Worth noting for this clonotype: This may be a read error: a much more frequent sequence differs by one nucleotide. The chain combines TRBV11-1 with TRBJ2-6; D gene unclear. The germline gives CDR1 SGHAT, CDR2 FQDESV (reference sequence). The CDR3 is 13 amino acids. The CDR3 protein is CGSSLGIPNVLTF. In nucleotides, the CDR3 is TGTGGCAGCAGCTTAGGCATACCCAACGTCCTGACTTTC.

This clonotype was seen repeatedly, ten times or more. The rearrangement links TRBV7-2 to TRBJ1-6; 10 bases map to TRBD1. V dropped 5 bases and J dropped 9; count of bases not matched to a gene: 7. Germline V CDR1 and CDR2: SGHTA, FQGNSA. The CDR3 is 15 residues long. Here the CDR3 DNA reads TGTGCCAGCAGCCCCCCGGGACAGGGGTCTTCACCCCTCCACTTT. Amino acids: CASSPPGQGSSPLHF.